What follows describes a single T cell receptor beta chain. Per the authors' pipeline: Reference gene primer amplification in the assay estimated nucleated cell counts. Profiling relied on immunoSEQ multiplex PCR, and the TCRdb table lists in-frame clones only, not all of them. The V and J calls and the clone size are those of that table, but D and trimming were determined from the DNA. Among roughly 160,000 clones listed, about 87% were seen once. The sample comes from a study of blood T cell repertoires in COVID-19. Across the study: From the United States, Italy and Spain came samples of acute and convalescent COVID-19. The cDNA or gDNA used as material had been derived from T cells, B-cell-depleted T cells, or PBMCs.

The TCR was taken from a man aged 60 to 69 with acute or convalescent COVID-19. Source material: peripheral blood.

The CDR3 protein is CASSRDRRNQPQHF. The CDR3 region has the DNA TGTGCCAGCAGCCGGGACAGGAGGAATCAGCCCCAGCATTTT. The rearrangement uses TRBV5-6 and TRBJ1-5, with 8 bases identical to TRBD1. CDR3 length: 14 residues. Losses at the gene ends were 4 bases for V and 4 bases for J; bases not matched to a gene: 4. CDR1 SGHDT and CDR2 YYEEEE come from the germline V gene.